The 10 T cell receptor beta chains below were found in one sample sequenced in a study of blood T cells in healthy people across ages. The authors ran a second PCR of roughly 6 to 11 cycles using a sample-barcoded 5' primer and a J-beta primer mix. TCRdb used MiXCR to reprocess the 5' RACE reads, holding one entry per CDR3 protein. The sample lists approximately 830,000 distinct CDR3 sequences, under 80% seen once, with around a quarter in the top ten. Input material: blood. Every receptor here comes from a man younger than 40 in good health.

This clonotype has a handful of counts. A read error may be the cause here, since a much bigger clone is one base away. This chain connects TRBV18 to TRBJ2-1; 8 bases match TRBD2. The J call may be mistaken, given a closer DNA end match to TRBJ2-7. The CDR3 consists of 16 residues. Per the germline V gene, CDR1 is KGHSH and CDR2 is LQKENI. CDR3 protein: CASSRVGLGIYNEQYF. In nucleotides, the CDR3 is TGTGCCAGCTCTCGCGTGGGACTAGGGATCTACAATGAGCAGTACTTC.

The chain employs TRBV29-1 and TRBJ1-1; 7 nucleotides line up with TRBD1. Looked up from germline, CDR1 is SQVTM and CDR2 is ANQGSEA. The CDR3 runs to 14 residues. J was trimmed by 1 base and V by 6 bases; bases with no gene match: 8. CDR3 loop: CSVLGGQSNTEAFF. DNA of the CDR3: TGCAGCGTCTTAGGGGGACAGTCGAACACTGAAGCTTTCTTT.

CDR3 residues: CASSYSTPLGTDTQYF. The CDR3 DNA reads as TGTGCCAGCAGTTACTCGACACCTTTGGGCACAGATACGCAGTATTTT. The chain employs TRBV6-5 and TRBJ2-3; D gene unclear. The germline V gene encodes CDR1 MNHEY and CDR2 SVGAGI. The CDR3 sequence is 16 residues long. V lost 0 bases, J lost 1 base, and 11 bases lay in between.

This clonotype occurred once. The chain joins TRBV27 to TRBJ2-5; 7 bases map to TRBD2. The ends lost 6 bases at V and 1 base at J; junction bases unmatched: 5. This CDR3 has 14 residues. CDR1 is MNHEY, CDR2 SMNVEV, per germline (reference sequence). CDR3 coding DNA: TGTGCCAGCAGGGGGGGGGTCTTCCAAGAGACCCAGTACTTC. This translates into CASRGGVFQETQYF.

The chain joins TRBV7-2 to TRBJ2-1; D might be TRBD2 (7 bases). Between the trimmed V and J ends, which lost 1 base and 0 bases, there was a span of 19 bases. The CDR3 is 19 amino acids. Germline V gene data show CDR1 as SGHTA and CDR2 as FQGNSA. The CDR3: CASSLVDAGATSSYNEQFF. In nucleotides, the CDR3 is TGTGCCAGCAGCTTAGTGGATGCGGGGGCGACGAGCTCCTACAATGAGCAGTTCTTC. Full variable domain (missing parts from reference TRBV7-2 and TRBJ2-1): GAGVSQSPSNKVTEKGKDVELRCDPISGHTALYWYRQSLGQGLEFLIYFQGNSAPDKSGLPSDRFSAERTGGSVSTLTIQRTQQEDSAVYLCASSLVDAGATSSYNEQFFGPGTRLTVL.

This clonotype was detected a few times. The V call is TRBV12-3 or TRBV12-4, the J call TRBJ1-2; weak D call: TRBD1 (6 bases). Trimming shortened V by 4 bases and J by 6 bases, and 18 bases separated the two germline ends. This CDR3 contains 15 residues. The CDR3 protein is CASSSPGTPLNGYTF. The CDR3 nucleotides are TGTGCCAGCAGTTCTCCCGGGACACCCTTAAATGGCTACACCTTC.

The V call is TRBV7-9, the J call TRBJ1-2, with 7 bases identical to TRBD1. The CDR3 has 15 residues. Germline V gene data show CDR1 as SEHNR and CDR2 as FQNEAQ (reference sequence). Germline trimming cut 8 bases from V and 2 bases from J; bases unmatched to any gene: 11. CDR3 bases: TGTGCCAGCCATACCGGGGGGGACAGAAACTATGGCTACACCTTC. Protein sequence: CASHTGGDRNYGYTF.

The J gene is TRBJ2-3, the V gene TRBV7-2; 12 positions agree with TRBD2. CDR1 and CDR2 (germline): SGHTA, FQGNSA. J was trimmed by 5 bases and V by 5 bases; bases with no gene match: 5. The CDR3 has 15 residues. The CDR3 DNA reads TGTGCCAGCAGCGTGCTAGCGGGGGGGAGAGATACGCAGTATTTT. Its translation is CASSVLAGGRDTQYF.

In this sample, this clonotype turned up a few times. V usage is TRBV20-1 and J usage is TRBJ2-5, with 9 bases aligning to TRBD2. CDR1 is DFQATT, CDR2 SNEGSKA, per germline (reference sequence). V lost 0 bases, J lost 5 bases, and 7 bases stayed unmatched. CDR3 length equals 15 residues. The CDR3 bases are TGCAGTGCTAGAGAAAGTGCGGGGGGGCCGGAGACCCAGTACTTC. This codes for CSARESAGGPETQYF.

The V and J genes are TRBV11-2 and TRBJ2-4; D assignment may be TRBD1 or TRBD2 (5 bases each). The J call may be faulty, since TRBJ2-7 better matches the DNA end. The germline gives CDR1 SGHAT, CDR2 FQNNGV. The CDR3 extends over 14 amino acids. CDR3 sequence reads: CASSRAVGGYEQYF. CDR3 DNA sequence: TGTGCCAGCAGCCGCGCCGTTGGGGGCTACGAGCAGTACTTC.